The 12 T cell receptor beta chains listed next were all sequenced from one sample in a study of cytomegalovirus exposure and HLA in healthy donors. The PCR was carried out with 60 Vbeta primers and 13 Jbeta primers. Profiled with immunoSEQ multiplex PCR; TCRdb holds only in-frame clones, not every one. Of over 100,000 clones in the sample, 80% to 85% are singletons; the top ten hold roughly 22%. Sequenced material: PBMCs. The receptors were sampled from a man aged 25-45 years in good health and CMV-seropositive.

The rearrangement uses TRBV30 and TRBJ1-2, with D possibly being TRBD1 (6 bases). V shed 3 bases and J shed 4 bases, with 9 bases lying between them. There are 12 residues in the CDR3. In germline, CDR1 is GTSNPN, CDR2 SVGIG (reference sequence). The CDR3 sequence: CAWRAGAYGYTF. Here the CDR3 DNA reads TGTGCCTGGAGGGCGGGGGCCTATGGCTACACCTTC.

The chain carries TRBV27 and TRBJ1-5, with D possibly TRBD1 on 6 matching bases. There are 15 residues in the CDR3. The germline gives CDR1 MNHEY, CDR2 SMNVEV (reference sequence). Trimming shortened V by 6 bases and J by 6 bases, and 18 bases separated the two germline ends. The CDR3 DNA sequence: TGTGCCAGCAGCACCTTGAGTATAGGGGGTCAGCCCCAGCATTTT. Its translation is CASSTLSIGGQPQHF.

The rearrangement links TRBV6-5 to TRBJ1-5; D gene unclear. Trimming removed 0 bases at V and 4 bases at J, with 7 bases between. CDR3 length: 14 amino acids. The germline CDR1 and CDR2 sequences are MNHEY and SVGAGI. This CDR3 reads CASSYSFSNQPQHF. In DNA, the CDR3 is TGTGCCAGCAGTTACTCCTTCTCTAATCAGCCCCAGCATTTT.

The J gene is TRBJ2-6, the V gene TRBV5-1; D is uncertain. CDR3 length equals 17 residues. Deletions cut 2 bases from V and 1 base from J, with 13 bases between. Germline CDR1 is SGHRS and CDR2 is YFSETQ. CDR3 residues: CASSFTTTASGANVLTF. Written as DNA, the CDR3 is TGCGCCAGCAGCTTTACCACAACCGCTTCTGGGGCCAACGTCCTGACTTTC.

This chain uses TRBV2 with TRBJ1-1; perhaps TRBD1 as D (5 bases). Deletions cut 4 bases from V and 6 bases from J, with 9 bases between. The CDR3 extends over 12 amino acids. The germline gives CDR1 SNHLY, CDR2 FYNNEI. The CDR3 DNA follows: TGTGCCAGCAGTGCACAGGTCCCTGAAGCTTTCTTT. The encoded protein is CASSAQVPEAFF.

V gene TRBV15 combines with J gene TRBJ1-2; the D is unclear. The ends were cut back, 5 bases at V and 0 bases at J, with 10 bases in the middle. Germline CDR1 LNHNV, CDR2 YYDKDF (reference sequence). The CDR3 is made up of 14 amino acids. The DNA of the CDR3 is TGTGCCACCAGCTCAAGACAAGCTAACTATGGCTACACCTTC. Protein sequence: CATSSRQANYGYTF.

The chain couples TRBV5-1 to TRBJ1-1; the match to TRBD1 covers 8 bases. This CDR3 contains 15 residues. CDR1 is SGHRS, CDR2 YFSETQ, per germline. The junction had 10 bases not matched to a gene; V was cut back by 5 bases and J by 4 bases. For the CDR3, the DNA is TGCGCCAGCAGTCCCGGGACAGGTGAAACCACTGAAGCTTTCTTT. Protein product: CASSPGTGETTEAFF.

This clone was observed a single time. The chain combines TRBV28 with TRBJ1-2, with 9 positions matching TRBD1. The CDR3 sequence is 17 residues long. Germline lookup yields CDR1 MDHEN and CDR2 SYDVKM. Germline trimming cut 2 bases from V and 2 bases from J; bases unmatched to any gene: 9. The CDR3 coding sequence is TGTGCCAGCAGTTTACCACAGGGGGCGAGTGAAAACTATGGCTACACCTTC. It is translated as CASSLPQGASENYGYTF.

The rearrangement links TRBV29-1 to TRBJ1-2; D is undetermined. Trimming pared 0 bases from V and 7 bases from J, leaving 9 bases between. CDR1 SQVTM and CDR2 ANQGSEA come from the germline V gene. The CDR3 length is 12 residues. Here the CDR3 DNA reads TGCAGCGTTGAAGATTGGGAGATTGGCTACACCTTC. Translation: CSVEDWEIGYTF.

This clone appeared a single time. This chain joins TRBV30 and TRBJ1-1; D is ambiguous. Looked up from germline, CDR1 is GTSNPN and CDR2 is SVGIG (reference sequence). V lost 0 bases and J 1 base, leaving 6 bases between the germline ends. The CDR3 length is 13 residues. In nucleotides, the CDR3 is TGTGCCTGGAGTGTCGGGTCGAACACTGAAGCTTTCTTT. It codes for CAWSVGSNTEAFF.

The chain combines TRBV2 with TRBJ2-6; a possible D gene is TRBD1 (5 bases). Germline CDR1 SNHLY, CDR2 FYNNEI. V was shortened by 7 bases and J by 3 bases, with 16 bases between the two germline ends. There are 16 residues in the CDR3. CDR3 DNA sequence: TGTGCCAGCAAGTCAGGGATGACGGGTGGGGCCAACGTCCTGACTTTC. It codes for CASKSGMTGGANVLTF.

The rearrangement uses TRBV6-1 and TRBJ1-1; D gene ambiguous. Germline CDR1 and CDR2: MNHNS and SASEGT. V lost 2 bases and J 0 bases, leaving 7 bases between the germline ends. The CDR3 runs to 14 residues. The CDR3 is CASSEPLLNTEAFF. CDR3 in DNA: TGTGCCAGCAGTGAACCCTTATTGAACACTGAAGCTTTCTTT.